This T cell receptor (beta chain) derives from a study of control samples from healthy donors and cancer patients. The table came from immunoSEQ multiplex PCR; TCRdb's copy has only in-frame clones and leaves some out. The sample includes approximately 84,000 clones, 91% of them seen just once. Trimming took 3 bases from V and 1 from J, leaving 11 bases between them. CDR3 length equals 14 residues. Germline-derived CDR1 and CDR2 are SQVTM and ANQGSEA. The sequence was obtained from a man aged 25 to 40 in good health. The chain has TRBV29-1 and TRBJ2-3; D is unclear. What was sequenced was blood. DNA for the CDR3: TGCAGCGTTGACAGTAGATGGGGCACAGATACGCAGTATTTT. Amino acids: CSVDSRWGTDTQYF.